A selection of T cell receptor beta chains follows, all from one sample in a study of regulatory T cells in long-lasting Graves disease. TCRdb reprocessed the multiplex PCR reads with MiXCR, giving one entry per CDR3 protein. Of over 450,000 distinct CDR3 sequences listed, 20% to 25% are singletons. This specimen consisted of peripheral blood mononuclear cells (PBMCs), obtained when the disease was refractory, from a patient treated with antithyroid drugs. Receptors originate from a female donor with Graves disease. Each CDR3 is given with its conserved first and last residue. Fields, in order: J gene, clone size, D gene, V gene, CDR3 DNA, CDR3 protein. D genes are given only for firm matches. Expanded clones are given a class, and other clones once, few, many or no size at all.

J: TRBJ2-7; size: -; D: -; V: TRBV7-2; DNA: TGTGCCAGCAGCTACGGCGCCGAGCAGTACTTC; CDR3: CASSYGAEQYF
J: TRBJ2-5; size: -; D: -; V: TRBV18; DNA: TGTGCCAGCTCACCACCGTCAATTCAAGAGACCCAGTACTTC; CDR3: CASSPPSIQETQYF
J: TRBJ2-5; size: few; D: -; V: TRBV4-1; DNA: TGCGCCAGCAGCCTGCTAGACGGACAGCAAGAGACCCAGTACTTC; CDR3: CASSLLDGQQETQYF
J: TRBJ2-7; size: many; D: -; V: TRBV15; DNA: TGTGCCACCAGCAGAGATCGGGGACATTTCTACGAGCAGTACTTC; CDR3: CATSRDRGHFYEQYF
J: TRBJ2-5; size: few; D: TRBD2; V: TRBV24-1; DNA: TGTGCCACCAGTGATTCTAGCGGGAGCCCCCATAGGACCCAGTACTTC; CDR3: CATSDSSGSPHRTQYF
J: TRBJ2-7; size: many; D: TRBD1; V: TRBV29-1; DNA: TGCAGCGTTGACGGACAGGGAACATACGAGCAGTACTTC; CDR3: CSVDGQGTYEQYF
J: TRBJ2-5; size: many; D: -; V: TRBV28; DNA: TGTGCCACCTGGGTTAGCGGACAAGAGACCCAGTACTTC; CDR3: CATWVSGQETQYF
J: TRBJ2-7; size: -; D: -; V: TRBV5-4; DNA: TGTGCCAGCAGCTTGAACAGAGCATCCTACGAGCAGTACTTC; CDR3: CASSLNRASYEQYF
J: TRBJ2-7; size: few; D: -; V: TRBV6-5; DNA: TGTGCCAGCAGTTACGACTCGAGCTCCTACGAGCAGTACTTC; CDR3: CASSYDSSSYEQYF
J: TRBJ1-2; size: many; D: TRBD1; V: TRBV20-1; DNA: TGCAGTGCTCTGATAACCTCCGGGACAGGGGATTCCAACTATGGCTACACCTTC; CDR3: CSALITSGTGDSNYGYTF
J: TRBJ1-4; size: few; D: -; V: TRBV7-2; DNA: TGTGCCAGCAGCTTAGTTTGGGGGGCAGAAGAAAAACTGTTTTTT; CDR3: CASSLVWGAEEKLFF
J: TRBJ2-7; size: -; D: TRBD1; V: TRBV6-4; DNA: TGTGCCAGCAGTTTCACAGGGGTATGGGAGCAGTACTTC; CDR3: CASSFTGVWEQYF
J: TRBJ1-6; size: -; D: -; V: TRBV12-3/TRBV12-4; DNA: TGTGCCAGCAAACTGAGCTCCTATAATTCACCCCTCCACTTT; CDR3: CASKLSSYNSPLHF
J: TRBJ1-2; size: few; D: -; V: TRBV7-6; DNA: TGTGCCAGCAGCTCCGTGGGTGGCTATGGCTACACCTTC; CDR3: CASSSVGGYGYTF
J: TRBJ1-2; size: few; D: -; V: TRBV4-3; DNA: TGCGCCAGCAGCCAAGATTATACTGGGGATTATGGCTACACCTTC; CDR3: CASSQDYTGDYGYTF
J: TRBJ2-7; size: few; D: -; V: TRBV6-2/TRBV6-3; DNA: TGTGCCAGCAGTTACCCCGACACAACCAACTCCTACGAGCAGTACTTC; CDR3: CASSYPDTTNSYEQYF
J: TRBJ1-3; size: -; D: TRBD1; V: TRBV7-2; DNA: TGTGCCAGCAGCTCCCAGGTGGACAGGGGCCTCTCTGGAAACACCATATATTTT; CDR3: CASSSQVDRGLSGNTIYF